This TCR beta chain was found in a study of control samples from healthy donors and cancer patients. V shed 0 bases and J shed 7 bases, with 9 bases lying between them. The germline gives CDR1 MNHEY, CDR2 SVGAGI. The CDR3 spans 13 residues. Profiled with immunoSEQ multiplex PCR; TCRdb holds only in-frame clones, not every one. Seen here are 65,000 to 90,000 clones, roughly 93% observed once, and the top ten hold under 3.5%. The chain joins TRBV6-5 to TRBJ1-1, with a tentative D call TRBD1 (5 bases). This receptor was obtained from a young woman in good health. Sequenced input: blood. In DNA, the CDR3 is TGTGCCAGCAGTTACTCGATGGGGCGTGAAGCTTTCTTT. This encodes CASSYSMGREAFF.